Described below is a single T cell receptor (beta chain) sequence and its context. Per the original data handling: Cell counts per sample came from amplifying reference gene primers. TCRdb's table, derived via immunoSEQ multiplex PCR, lists solely in-frame clones and lacks some. V, J and clone size are those of that table, while D and trimming were read from the DNA. The table has about 90,000 clones, about 89% seen once. CDR1 and CDR2 from the germline V gene are KGHSH and LQKENI. This CDR3 is 14 amino acids long. V lost 6 bases to trimming and J lost 8 bases, with 17 bases between them. The data are from a study of blood T cell repertoires in COVID-19. About the study: Samples representing acute and convalescent COVID-19 were sourced from the United States, Italy and Spain. In each case, the material was cDNA or gDNA derived from T cells, B-cell-depleted T cells, or PBMCs.

This clonotype was obtained from a human donor with active COVID-19. The donor label of this sample is uncertain. Sequencing was done on a sample of peripheral blood. The chain links TRBV18 to TRBJ1-5; D is unresolved. The CDR3 coding sequence is TGTGCCAGCTCCCCCGCCTCGGGGTTCAAGCCCCAGCATTTT. It encodes CASSPASGFKPQHF. Looking up the rest from reference TRBV18 and TRBJ1-5 gives the full variable domain: NAGVMQNPRHLVRRRGQEARLRCSPMKGHSHVYWYRQLPEEGLKFMVYLQKENIIDESGMPKERFSAEFPKEGPSILRIQQVVRGDSAAYFCASSPASGFKPQHFGDGTRLSIL.